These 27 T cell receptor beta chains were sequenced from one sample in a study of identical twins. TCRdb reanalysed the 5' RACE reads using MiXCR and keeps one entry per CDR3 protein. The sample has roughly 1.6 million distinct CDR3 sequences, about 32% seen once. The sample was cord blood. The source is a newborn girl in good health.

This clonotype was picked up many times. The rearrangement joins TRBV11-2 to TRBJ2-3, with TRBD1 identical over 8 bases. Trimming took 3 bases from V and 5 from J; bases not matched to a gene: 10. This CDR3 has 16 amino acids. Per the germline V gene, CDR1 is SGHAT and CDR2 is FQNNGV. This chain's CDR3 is CASSLGPRTGIDTQYF. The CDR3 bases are TGTGCCAGCAGCTTGGGACCAAGGACAGGGATAGATACGCAGTATTTT. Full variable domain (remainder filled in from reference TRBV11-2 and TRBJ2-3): EAGVAQSPRYKIIEKRQSVAFWCNPISGHATLYWYQQILGQGPKLLIQFQNNGVVDDSQLPKDRFSAERLKGVDSTLKIQPAKLEDSAVYLCASSLGPRTGIDTQYFGPGTRLTVL.

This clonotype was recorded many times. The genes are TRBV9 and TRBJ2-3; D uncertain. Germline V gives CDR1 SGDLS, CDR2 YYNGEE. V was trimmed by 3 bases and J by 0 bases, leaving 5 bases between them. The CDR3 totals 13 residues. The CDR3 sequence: CASSAASTDTQYF. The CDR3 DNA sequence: TGTGCCAGCAGCGCCGCTAGCACAGATACGCAGTATTTT.

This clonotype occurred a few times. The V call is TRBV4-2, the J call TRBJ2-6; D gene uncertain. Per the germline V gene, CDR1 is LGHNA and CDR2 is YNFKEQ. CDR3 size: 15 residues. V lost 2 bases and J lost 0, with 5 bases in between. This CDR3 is CASSQIPSGANVLTF. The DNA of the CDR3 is TGTGCCAGCAGCCAAATTCCCTCTGGGGCCAACGTCCTGACTTTC.

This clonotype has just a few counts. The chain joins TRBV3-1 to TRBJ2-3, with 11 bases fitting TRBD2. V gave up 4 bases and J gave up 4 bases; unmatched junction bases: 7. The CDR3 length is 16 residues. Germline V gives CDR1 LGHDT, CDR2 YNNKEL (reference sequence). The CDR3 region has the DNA TGTGCCAGCAGCCCAAGTGTTAGCGGGGGGGCAGATACGCAGTATTTT. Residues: CASSPSVSGGADTQYF.

As DNA, the CDR3 is TGTGCCTGGAGTACTTTTTACGAGCAGTACTTC. Residues: CAWSTFYEQYF. The chain combines TRBV30 with TRBJ2-5; D not certain. The DNA end lines up better with TRBJ2-7; the J call may be wrong. The CDR3 length is 11 residues. Germline V CDR1 and CDR2: GTSNPN, SVGIG (reference sequence).

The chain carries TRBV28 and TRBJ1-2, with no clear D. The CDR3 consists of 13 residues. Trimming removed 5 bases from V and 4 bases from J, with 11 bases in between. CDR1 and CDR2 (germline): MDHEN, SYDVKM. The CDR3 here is CASSLLVVYGYTF. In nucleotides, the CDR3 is TGTGCCAGCAGTCTGTTGGTAGTCTATGGCTACACCTTC.

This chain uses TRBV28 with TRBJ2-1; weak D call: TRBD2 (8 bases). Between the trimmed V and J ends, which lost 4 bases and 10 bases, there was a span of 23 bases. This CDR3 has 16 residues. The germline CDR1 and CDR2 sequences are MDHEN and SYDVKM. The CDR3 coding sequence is TGTGCCAGCAGTTCGGGACTAGGGGGCCTCGGGAGGGAGCAGTTCTTC. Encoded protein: CASSSGLGGLGREQFF.

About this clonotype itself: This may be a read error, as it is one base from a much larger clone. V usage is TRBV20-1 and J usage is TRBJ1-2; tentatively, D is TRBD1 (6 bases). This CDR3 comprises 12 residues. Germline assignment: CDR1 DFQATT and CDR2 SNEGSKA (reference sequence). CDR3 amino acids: CSARDGGYGHTF. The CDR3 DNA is TGCAGTGCTAGGGACGGGGGCTATGGCCACACCTTC.

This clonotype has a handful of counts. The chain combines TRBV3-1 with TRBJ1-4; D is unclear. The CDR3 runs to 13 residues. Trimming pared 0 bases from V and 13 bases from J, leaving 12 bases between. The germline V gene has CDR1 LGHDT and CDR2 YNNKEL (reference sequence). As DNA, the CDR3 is TGTGCCAGCAGCCAAGATTCTAGGACCGTACTGTTTTTT. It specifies CASSQDSRTVLFF.

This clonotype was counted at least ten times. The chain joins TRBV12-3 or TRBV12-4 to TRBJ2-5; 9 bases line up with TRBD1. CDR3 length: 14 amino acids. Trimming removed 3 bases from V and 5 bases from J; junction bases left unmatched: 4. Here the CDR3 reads CASSFGTGKETQYF. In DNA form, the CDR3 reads TGTGCCAGCAGTTTTGGGACAGGGAAGGAGACCCAGTACTTC.

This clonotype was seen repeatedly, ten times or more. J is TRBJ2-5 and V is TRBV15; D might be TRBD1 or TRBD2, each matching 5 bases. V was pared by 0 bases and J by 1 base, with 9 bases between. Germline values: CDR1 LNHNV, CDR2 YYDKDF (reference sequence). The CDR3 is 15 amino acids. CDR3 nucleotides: TGTGCCACCAGCAGAGATACGGGGACCCAAGAGACCCAGTACTTC. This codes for CATSRDTGTQETQYF.

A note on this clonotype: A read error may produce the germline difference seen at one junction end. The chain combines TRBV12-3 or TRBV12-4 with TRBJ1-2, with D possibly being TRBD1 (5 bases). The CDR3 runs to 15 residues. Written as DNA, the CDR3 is TGTGCCTGCAGAGGATCCACCGGGACCTCCTATGGCTACACCTTC. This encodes CACRGSTGTSYGYTF.

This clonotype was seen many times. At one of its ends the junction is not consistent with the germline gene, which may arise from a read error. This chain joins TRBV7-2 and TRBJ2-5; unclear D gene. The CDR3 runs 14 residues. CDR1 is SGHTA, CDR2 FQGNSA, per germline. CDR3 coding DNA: TGTGCCAGCAGTTTAGGCGGTCTCCAAGAGACCCAGTACTTC. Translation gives CASSLGGLQETQYF.

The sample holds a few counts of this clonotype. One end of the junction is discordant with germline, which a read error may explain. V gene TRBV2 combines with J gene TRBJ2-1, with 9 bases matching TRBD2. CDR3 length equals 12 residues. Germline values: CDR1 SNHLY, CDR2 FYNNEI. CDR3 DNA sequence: TGCATAGCGGGGGCCTTCCCCAATGAGCAGTTCTTC. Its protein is CIAGAFPNEQFF. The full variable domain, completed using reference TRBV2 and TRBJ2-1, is EPEVTQTPSHQVTQMGQEVILRCVPISNHLYFYWYRQILGQKVEFLVSFYNNEISEKSEIFDDQFSVERPDGSNFTLKIRSTKLEDSAMYFCIAGAFPNEQFFGPGTRLTVL.

CDR3 residues: CASSLQRGPLGYGYTF. CDR3 in DNA: TGTGCCAGCAGCTTACAGAGGGGCCCTCTAGGCTATGGCTACACCTTC. The chain has TRBV7-9 and TRBJ1-2, with D maybe TRBD1 (5 bases). Germline CDR1 and CDR2: SEHNR and FQNEAQ (reference sequence). V lost 2 bases and J lost 4, with 17 bases in between. The CDR3 sequence is 16 residues long.

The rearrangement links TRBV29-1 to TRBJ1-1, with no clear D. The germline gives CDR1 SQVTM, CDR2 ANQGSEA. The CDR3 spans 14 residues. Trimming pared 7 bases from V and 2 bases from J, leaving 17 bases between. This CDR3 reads CSAERGGINTEAFF. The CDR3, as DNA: TGCAGCGCTGAGCGCGGAGGGATAAACACTGAAGCTTTCTTT.

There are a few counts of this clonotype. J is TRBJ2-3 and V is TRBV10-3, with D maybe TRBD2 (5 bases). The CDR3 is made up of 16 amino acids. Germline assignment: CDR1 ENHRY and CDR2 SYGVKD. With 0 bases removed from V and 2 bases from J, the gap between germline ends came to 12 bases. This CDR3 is CAISESRDPHTDTQYF. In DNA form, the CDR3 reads TGTGCCATCAGTGAGTCGAGGGATCCCCACACAGATACGCAGTATTTT.

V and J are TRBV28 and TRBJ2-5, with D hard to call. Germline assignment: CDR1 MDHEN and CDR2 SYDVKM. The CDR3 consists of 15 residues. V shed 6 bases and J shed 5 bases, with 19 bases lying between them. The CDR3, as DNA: TGTGCCAGCAGCCCTTGGGATTCACGGGCGGAGACCCAGTACTTC. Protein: CASSPWDSRAETQYF. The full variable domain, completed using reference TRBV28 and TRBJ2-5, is DVKVTQSSRYLVKRTGEKVFLECVQDMDHENMFWYRQDPGLGLRLIYFSYDVKMKEKGDIPEGYSVSREKKERFSLILESASTNQTSMYLCASSPWDSRAETQYFGPGTRLLVL.

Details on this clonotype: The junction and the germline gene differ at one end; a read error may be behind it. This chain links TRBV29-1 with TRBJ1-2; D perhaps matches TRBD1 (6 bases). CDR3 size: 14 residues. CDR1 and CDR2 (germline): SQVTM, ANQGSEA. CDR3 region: CSAEFDRPNYGYTF. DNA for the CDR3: TGCAGCGCTGAATTTGACAGGCCTAACTATGGCTACACCTTC.

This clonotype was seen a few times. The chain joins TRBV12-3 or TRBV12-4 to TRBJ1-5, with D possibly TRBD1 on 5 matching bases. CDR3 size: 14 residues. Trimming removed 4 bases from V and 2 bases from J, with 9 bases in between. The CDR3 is CASSSGTRNQPQHF. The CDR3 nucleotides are TGTGCCAGCAGTTCGGGGACTCGCAATCAGCCCCAGCATTTT.

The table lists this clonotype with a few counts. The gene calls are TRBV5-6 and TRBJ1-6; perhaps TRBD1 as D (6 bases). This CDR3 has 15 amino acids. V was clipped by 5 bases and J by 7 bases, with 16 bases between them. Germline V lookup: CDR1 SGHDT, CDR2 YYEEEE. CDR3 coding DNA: TGTGCCAGCAGTCAACAGGGTCTGACAAATTCACCCCTCCACTTT. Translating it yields CASSQQGLTNSPLHF.

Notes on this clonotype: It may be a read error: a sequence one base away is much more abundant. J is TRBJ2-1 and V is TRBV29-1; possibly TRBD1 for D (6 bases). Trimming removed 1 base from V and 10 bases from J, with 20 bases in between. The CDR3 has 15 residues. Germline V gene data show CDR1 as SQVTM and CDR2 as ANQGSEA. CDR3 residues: CSVEAYDRSSYEQFF. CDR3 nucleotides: TGCAGCGTTGAAGCTTACGACAGGAGCTCCTACGAGCAGTTCTTC.

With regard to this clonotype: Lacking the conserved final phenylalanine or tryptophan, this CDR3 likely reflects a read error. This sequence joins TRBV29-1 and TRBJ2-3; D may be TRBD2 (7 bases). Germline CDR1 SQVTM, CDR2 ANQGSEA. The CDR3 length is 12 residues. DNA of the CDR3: TGCGGGGGGGGCGTAGTCACAGATACGCAGTATGTT. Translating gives CGGGVVTDTQYV.

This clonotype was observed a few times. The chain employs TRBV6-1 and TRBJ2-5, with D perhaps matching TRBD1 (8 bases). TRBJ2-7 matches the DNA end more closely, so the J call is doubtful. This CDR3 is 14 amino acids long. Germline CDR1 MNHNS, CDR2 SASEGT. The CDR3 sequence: CASNYRGGGYEQYF. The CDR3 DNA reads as TGTGCCAGCAACTACAGGGGGGGCGGCTACGAGCAGTACTTC.

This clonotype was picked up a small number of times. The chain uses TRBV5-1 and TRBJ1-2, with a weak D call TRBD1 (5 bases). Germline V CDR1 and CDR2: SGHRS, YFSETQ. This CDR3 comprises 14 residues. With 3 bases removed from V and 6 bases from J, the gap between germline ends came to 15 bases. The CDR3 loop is CASSSRRGGDGYTF. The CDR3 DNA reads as TGCGCCAGCAGCTCCCGTCGGGGGGGTGATGGCTACACCTTC.

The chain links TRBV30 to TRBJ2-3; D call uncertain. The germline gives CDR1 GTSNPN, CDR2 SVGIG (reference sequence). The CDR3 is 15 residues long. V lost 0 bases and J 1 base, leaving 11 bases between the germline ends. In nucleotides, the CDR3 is TGTGCCTGGAGTGTCGCTAATACCCGCACAGATACGCAGTATTTT. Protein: CAWSVANTRTDTQYF. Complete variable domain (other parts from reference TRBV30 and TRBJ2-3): SQTIHQWPATLVQPVGSPLSLECTVEGTSNPNLYWYRQAAGRGLQLLFYSVGIGQISSEVPQNLSASRPQDRQFILSSKKLLLSDSGFYLCAWSVANTRTDTQYFGPGTRLTVL.

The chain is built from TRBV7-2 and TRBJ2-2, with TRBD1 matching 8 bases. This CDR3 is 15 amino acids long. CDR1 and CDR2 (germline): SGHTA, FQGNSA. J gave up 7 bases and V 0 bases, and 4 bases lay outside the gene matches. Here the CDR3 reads CASSLADRVGGELFF. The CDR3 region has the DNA TGTGCCAGCAGCTTAGCGGACAGGGTGGGCGGGGAGCTGTTTTTT.